This TCR beta chain was captured in a study of T cell repertoires in cytomegalovirus infection (dated by TCRdb to about 2019). Describing the broader study: Donor HLA type was relevant to the analysis, as public TCR beta signatures indicated carriage of CMV infection together with the matching HLA type.

The sequencing machine was an Illumina HiSeq 1500. The public reads were reanalyzed by TCRdb: fastp trimming at Q25, MiXCR alignment, in-frame beta chains only. When rows share a CDR3 protein, they turn into one entry using the most common DNA and genes. Across this sample there are about 100,000 distinct CDR3 sequences, with approximately 15% seen only once. Less than 10% of the sample is taken by the ten largest. What the work shows at the level of the full study, not this receptor alone: Cumulative frequency of public TCR beta family members discriminated carriers of CMV infection plus the relevant HLA type in this cohort and an independent roughly 320-donor cohort. The ex vivo response was dominated by HLA-C-restricted CMV-specific TCR beta clonotypes, and the single most frequent clonotype in two of eight donors was supplied by these HLA-C-restricted clonotypes.

Worth noting for this clonotype: This receptor's antigen is unknown. One base away there is no much larger clone; base qualities are not given.

Relative to germline, V is 0 bases shorter and J is 6 bases shorter, with 11 bases between their ends. From its cysteine to its phenylalanine, the CDR3 spans 14 amino acids. Only the CDR3 part of the read is kept: 42 bases, read in frame from the first base. Looking up the germline V gene (reference sequence) yields CDR1 LNHNV and CDR2 YYDKDF. This TCR was sampled from a human donor in good health (CMV status not recorded). Some clones in this sample may be carry-over from other donors' samples. Material: PBMCs. The chain uses TRBV15 and TRBJ1-1; the D gene remains uncertain. The CDR3 reads CATSRDVGPPEAFF. The nucleotide sequence is given as TGTGCCACCAGCAGAGATGTGGGCCCTCCTGAAGCTTTCTTT.